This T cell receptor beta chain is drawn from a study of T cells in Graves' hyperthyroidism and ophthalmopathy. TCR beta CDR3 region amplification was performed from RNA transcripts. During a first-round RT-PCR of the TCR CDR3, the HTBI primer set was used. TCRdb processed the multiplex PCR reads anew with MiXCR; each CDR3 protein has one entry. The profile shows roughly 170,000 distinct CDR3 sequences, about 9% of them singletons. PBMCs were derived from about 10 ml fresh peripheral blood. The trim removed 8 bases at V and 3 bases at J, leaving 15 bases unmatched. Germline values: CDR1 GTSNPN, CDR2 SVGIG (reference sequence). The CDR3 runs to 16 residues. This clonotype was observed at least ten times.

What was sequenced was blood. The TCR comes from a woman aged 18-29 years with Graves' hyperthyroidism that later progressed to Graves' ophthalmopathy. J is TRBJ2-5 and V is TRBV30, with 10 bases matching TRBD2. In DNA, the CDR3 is TGTGCCCACCGATTCGGGCTAGCGGGAGCCGAAGAGACCCAGTACTTC. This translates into CAHRFGLAGAEETQYF.